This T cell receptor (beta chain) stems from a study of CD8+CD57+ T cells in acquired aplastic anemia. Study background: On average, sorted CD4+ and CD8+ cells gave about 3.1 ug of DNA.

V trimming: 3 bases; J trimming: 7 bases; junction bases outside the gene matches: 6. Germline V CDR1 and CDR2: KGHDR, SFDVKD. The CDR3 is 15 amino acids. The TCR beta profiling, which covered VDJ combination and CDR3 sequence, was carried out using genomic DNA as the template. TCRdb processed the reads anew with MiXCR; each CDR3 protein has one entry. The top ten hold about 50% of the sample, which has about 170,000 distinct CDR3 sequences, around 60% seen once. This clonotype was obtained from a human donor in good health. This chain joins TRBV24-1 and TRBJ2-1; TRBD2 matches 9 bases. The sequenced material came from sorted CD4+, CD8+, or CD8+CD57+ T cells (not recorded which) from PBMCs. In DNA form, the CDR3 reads TGTGCCACCAGTGATCTAGCGGGGTTGAGTAATGAGCAGTTCTTC. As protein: CATSDLAGLSNEQFF.